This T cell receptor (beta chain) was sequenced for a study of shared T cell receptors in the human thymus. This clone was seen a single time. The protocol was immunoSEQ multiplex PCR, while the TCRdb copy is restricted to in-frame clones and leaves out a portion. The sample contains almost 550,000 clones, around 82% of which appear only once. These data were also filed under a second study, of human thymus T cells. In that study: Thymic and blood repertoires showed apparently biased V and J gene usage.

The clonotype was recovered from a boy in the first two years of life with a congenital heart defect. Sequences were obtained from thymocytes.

The CDR3 nucleotides read TGTGCCAGCAGCTTTTCGGACAGACACAGAATACCCTACGAGCAGTACTTC. This translates into CASSFSDRHRIPYEQYF. J is TRBJ2-7 and V is TRBV7-8; possibly TRBD1 for D (6 bases). The V and J ends lost 3 bases and 2 bases respectively, with 20 bases between them. The germline CDR1 and CDR2 sequences are SGHVS and FQNEAQ. The CDR3 totals 17 residues.